The next 21 T cell receptor beta chains were all read from a single sample in a study of cytomegalovirus exposure and HLA in healthy donors (dated 2017 in TCRdb). Receptors were amplified or captured by the immunoSEQ multiplex PCR assay. The clones in this table, taken by TCRdb from immuneACCESS, are in-frame only. Not every clone is retained; where verified, under half of the shortfall comes from an unresolved V gene, and the cause of the rest is unknown. The sample contains some 170,000 clones, 86% of them found a single time. The biggest ten clones account for more than 5.5% of the sample. The sequenced material came from PBMCs. The receptors were sampled from a man aged 25-45 years in good health and CMV-seropositive.

The J gene is TRBJ2-6, the V gene TRBV6-5; D is unresolved. V was clipped by 0 bases and J by 0 bases, with 3 bases between them. The CDR3 has 15 amino acids. Germline V gene sequence: CDR1 MNHEY, CDR2 SVGAGI. CDR3 sequence: CASSYSYSGANVLTF. The CDR3 DNA is TGTGCCAGCAGTTACTCGTACTCTGGGGCCAACGTCCTGACTTTC.

The chain joins TRBV7-8 to TRBJ2-2, with D perhaps matching TRBD1 (6 bases). This CDR3 is 15 amino acids long. V lost 3 bases and J lost 7, with 15 bases in between. CDR1 is SGHVS and CDR2 is FQNEAQ in the germline V gene. The CDR3: CASSFQGQNGGELFF. CDR3 nucleotides: TGTGCCAGCAGCTTCCAAGGACAGAACGGCGGGGAGCTGTTTTTT.

The chain recombines TRBV7-6 with TRBJ2-2; 8 nucleotides agree with TRBD2. V shed 2 bases and J 4 bases; nucleotides not matched to a gene: 9. From germline, CDR1 is SGHVS and CDR2 FNYEAQ. The CDR3 has 17 residues. CDR3 DNA: TGTGCCAGCAGCTTACTAGCGGGCCCTTCGGGCACCGGGGAGCTGTTTTTT. Encoded protein: CASSLLAGPSGTGELFF.

The chain uses TRBV30 and TRBJ2-3; D is unresolved. The CDR3 totals 14 residues. Between the trimmed V and J ends, which lost 1 base and 6 bases, there was a span of 14 bases. Germline V gene sequence: CDR1 GTSNPN, CDR2 SVGIG (reference sequence). The CDR3 coding sequence is TGTGCCTGGAGTGCTCATCCCGGTTCTGATACGCAGTATTTT. Translating gives CAWSAHPGSDTQYF. Full variable domain (outside the CDR3, taken from reference TRBV30 and TRBJ2-3): SQTIHQWPATLVQPVGSPLSLECTVEGTSNPNLYWYRQAAGRGLQLLFYSVGIGQISSEVPQNLSASRPQDRQFILSSKKLLLSDSGFYLCAWSAHPGSDTQYFGPGTRLTVL.

This rearrangement joins TRBV27 to TRBJ2-2; 8 positions agree with TRBD1. The V segment lost 2 bases and the J segment 14 bases; nucleotides outside the gene matches: 4. This CDR3 comprises 12 residues. CDR1 is MNHEY, CDR2 SMNVEV, per germline (reference sequence). CDR3 sequence reads: CASSLATGALFF. CDR3 bases: TGTGCCAGCAGTTTAGCGACAGGGGCACTGTTTTTT.

The sample holds one count of this clone. V is TRBV5-6 and J is TRBJ2-3; 10 bases fit TRBD1. Germline assignment: CDR1 SGHDT and CDR2 YYEEEE. With 4 bases clipped from V and 6 bases from J, the junction kept 8 bases outside the gene matches. This CDR3 is 15 amino acids long. CDR3 protein: CASSPRGQGRDTQYF. The CDR3 DNA is TGTGCCAGCAGCCCTAGGGGACAGGGGAGGGATACGCAGTATTTT. The full variable domain, in which reference TRBV5-6 and TRBJ2-3 provide the parts outside the CDR3, is DAGVTQSPTHLIKTRGQQVTLRCSPKSGHDTVSWYQQALGQGPQFIFQYYEEEERQRGNFPDRFSGHQFPNYSSELNVNALLLGDSALYLCASSPRGQGRDTQYFGPGTRLTVL.

The rearrangement links TRBV27 to TRBJ2-2, with TRBD1 identical over 8 bases. V dropped 10 bases and J dropped 0; count of bases not matched to a gene: 4. This CDR3 region has 14 residues. Germline values: CDR1 MNHEY, CDR2 SMNVEV (reference sequence). The CDR3 here is CATRTGTNTGELFF. The CDR3, as DNA: TGTGCCACCCGGACAGGGACGAACACCGGGGAGCTGTTTTTT.

The chain links TRBV6-4 to TRBJ2-2; TRBD2 is a possible D gene (6 bases). CDR3 size: 14 residues. The germline gives CDR1 MRHNA, CDR2 SNTAGT. With 6 bases removed from V and 0 bases from J, the gap between germline ends came to 8 bases. The DNA of the CDR3 is TGTGCCAGCAGGGGGGGTCCGAACACCGGGGAGCTGTTTTTT. This sequence encodes CASRGGPNTGELFF.

This clone was detected a few times. The CDR3 loop is CASSRSSLGGFYEQYF. CDR3 nucleotide sequence: TGCGCCAGCAGCAGGAGCAGCTTGGGAGGGTTCTACGAGCAGTACTTC. The V gene is TRBV5-1, the J gene TRBJ2-7, with TRBD2 matching over 7 bases. Trimming removed 4 bases from V and 3 bases from J; junction bases left unmatched: 13. Germline V gene lookup returns CDR1 SGHRS and CDR2 YFSETQ. CDR3 length equals 16 residues.

V usage is TRBV19 and J usage is TRBJ1-2; TRBD1 matches 8 bases. Germline V gene data show CDR1 as LNHDA and CDR2 as SQIVND (reference sequence). Trimming at V came to 10 bases and at J to 5 bases, leaving 9 bases not matched to a gene. CDR3 length: 13 residues. The CDR3 reads CAISPGTGYGYTF. The DNA for the CDR3 is TGTGCCATTTCTCCCGGGACAGGTTATGGCTACACCTTC.

This chain links TRBV20-1 with TRBJ1-2; D is undetermined. V shed 6 bases and J shed 3 bases, with 5 bases lying between them. CDR3 length: 10 amino acids. CDR1 and CDR2 (germline): DFQATT, SNEGSKA (reference sequence). In DNA, the CDR3 is TGCAGTGCGCAGGACTATGGCTACACCTTC. Translated, it gives CSAQDYGYTF.

This chain links TRBV27 with TRBJ2-3; D perhaps matches TRBD2 (7 bases). V gave up 6 bases and J gave up 0 bases, with 16 bases separating them. CDR1 is MNHEY and CDR2 is SMNVEV in the germline V gene (reference sequence). The CDR3 is 16 amino acids. CDR3 nucleotide sequence: TGTGCCAGCAGCAACTTCGCGGGGGCCAGCACAGATACGCAGTATTTT. It translates to CASSNFAGASTDTQYF.

The chain has TRBV9 and TRBJ1-1; D possibly corresponds to TRBD1 (6 bases). The length of the CDR3 is 18 residues. Deletions cut 2 bases from V and 6 bases from J, with 26 bases between. Germline CDR1 reads SGDLS; CDR2 reads YYNGEE. The CDR3, as DNA: TGTGCCAGCAGCGTCCTTGCGAGTGGGGGGCTTAGTGGGGCTGAAGCTTTCTTT. This codes for CASSVLASGGLSGAEAFF.

The chain joins TRBV7-2 to TRBJ2-7, with 7 bases identical to TRBD2. Germline CDR1 is SGHTA and CDR2 is FQGNSA. Trimming took 5 bases from V and 2 from J; bases not matched to a gene: 9. This CDR3 comprises 15 residues. The CDR3: CASSTRTSGAYEQYF. The CDR3 nucleotides read TGTGCCAGCAGCACTCGGACTAGTGGAGCCTACGAGCAGTACTTC.

The chain uses TRBV6-1 and TRBJ2-3, with a weak D call TRBD1 (6 bases). CDR3 size: 13 residues. Trimming took 8 bases from V and 2 from J, leaving 11 bases between them. Germline-derived CDR1 and CDR2 are MNHNS and SASEGT. Here the CDR3 reads CASLDSPTDTQYF. In nucleotides, the CDR3 is TGTGCCAGCCTGGACAGCCCCACAGATACGCAGTATTTT.

The V and J genes are TRBV7-8 and TRBJ2-3, with D perhaps TRBD2 (6 bases). The CDR3 is 12 residues long. Trimming took 3 bases from V and 13 from J, leaving 14 bases between them. Germline V gives CDR1 SGHVS, CDR2 FQNEAQ. The DNA of the CDR3 is TGTGCCAGCAGCTTGCACGGGGGATTGGAGTATTTT. It is translated as CASSLHGGLEYF.

V is TRBV5-1 and J is TRBJ1-1; D is uncertain. Germline loops: CDR1 SGHRS, CDR2 YFSETQ. The CDR3 covers 15 residues. Trimming took off 0 bases at V and 2 bases at J, with 11 bases between the two ends. The CDR3 region is CASSLEFPANTEAFF. CDR3 in DNA: TGCGCCAGCAGCTTGGAGTTTCCGGCTAACACTGAAGCTTTCTTT. The full variable domain, with the rest looked up from reference TRBV5-1 and TRBJ1-1, is KAGVTQTPRYLIKTRGQQVTLSCSPISGHRSVSWYQQTPGQGLQFLFEYFSETQRNKGNFPGRFSGRQFSNSRSEMNVSTLELGDSALYLCASSLEFPANTEAFFGQGTRLTVV.

The chain employs TRBV7-9 and TRBJ2-1; TRBD2 agrees at 8 bases. Looked up from germline, CDR1 is SEHNR and CDR2 is FQNEAQ (reference sequence). This CDR3 region has 15 residues. With 1 base clipped from V and 4 bases from J, the junction kept 3 bases outside the gene matches. The CDR3 nucleotides read TGTGCCAGCAGCTTAGTAAGCGGGGGTTACAATGAGCAGTTCTTC. This translates into CASSLVSGGYNEQFF.

This clone was counted a few times. The rearrangement links TRBV6-5 to TRBJ2-3; D unresolved. Germline V gene data show CDR1 as MNHEY and CDR2 as SVGAGI. The CDR3 loop spans 13 amino acids. The V end lost 8 bases, the J end lost 4 bases, and 13 bases lay between the germline ends. CDR3 bases: TGTGCCAGCGCTCTACAGTACGCAGATACGCAGTATTTT. It yields the protein CASALQYADTQYF.

This clone was counted a few times. The chain has TRBV18 and TRBJ2-6; 7 bases match TRBD1. The V and J ends lost 5 bases and 2 bases, in that order; junction bases with no gene match: 3. Germline V gene sequence: CDR1 KGHSH, CDR2 LQKENI. This CDR3 contains 15 residues. The CDR3 DNA is TGTGCCAGCTCATTAGACAGGGCTGGGGCCAACGTCCTGACTTTC. Translation gives CASSLDRAGANVLTF.

The rearrangement links TRBV11-2 to TRBJ2-7, with TRBD2 matching over 7 bases. The DNA matches TRBJ2-1 better at its end, which makes the J call doubtful. There are 17 residues in the CDR3. Per germline, CDR1 SGHAT and CDR2 FQNNGV. CDR3 loop: CASSSGRLAVIYNEQFF. The CDR3 DNA reads as TGTGCCAGCAGCTCAGGCAGACTAGCTGTAATCTACAATGAGCAGTTCTTC.